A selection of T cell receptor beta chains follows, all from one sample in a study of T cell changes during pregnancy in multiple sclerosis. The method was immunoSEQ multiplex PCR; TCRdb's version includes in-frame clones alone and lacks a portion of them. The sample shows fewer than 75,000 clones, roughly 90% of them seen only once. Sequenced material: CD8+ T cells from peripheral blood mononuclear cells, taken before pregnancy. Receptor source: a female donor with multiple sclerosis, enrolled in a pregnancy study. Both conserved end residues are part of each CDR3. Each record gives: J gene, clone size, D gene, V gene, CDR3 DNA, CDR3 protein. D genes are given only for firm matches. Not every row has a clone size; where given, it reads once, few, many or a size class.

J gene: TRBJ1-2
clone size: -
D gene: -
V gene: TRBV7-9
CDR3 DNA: TGTGCCAGCGGCGAAGGGGGCTATGGCTACACCTTC
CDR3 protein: CASGEGGYGYTF

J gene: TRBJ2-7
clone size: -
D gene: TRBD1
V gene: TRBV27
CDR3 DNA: TGTGCCAGCAGTTTATATGGGACAGGGGATGGGGGCTCCTACGAGCAGTACTTC
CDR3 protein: CASSLYGTGDGGSYEQYF

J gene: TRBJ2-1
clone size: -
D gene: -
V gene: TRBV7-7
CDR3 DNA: TGTGCTAGCAGCTTCGAGGGTCCCGGCACTGAGCAGTTCTTC
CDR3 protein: CASSFEGPGTEQFF

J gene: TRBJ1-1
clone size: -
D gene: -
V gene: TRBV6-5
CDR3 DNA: TGTGCCAGCAGCCCCGGGTGGGGCGATTCTGAAGCTTTCTTT
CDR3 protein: CASSPGWGDSEAFF

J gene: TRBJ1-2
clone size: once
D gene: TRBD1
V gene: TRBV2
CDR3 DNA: TGTGCCAGCAGTGAAGGGACAGGGAATTCCGATGGATATGGCTACACCTTC
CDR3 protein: CASSEGTGNSDGYGYTF

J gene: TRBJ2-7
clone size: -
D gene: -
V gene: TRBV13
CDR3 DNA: TGTGCCAGCAGCCATATGTCGGGGAGCTCCTACGAGCAGTACTTC
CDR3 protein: CASSHMSGSSYEQYF

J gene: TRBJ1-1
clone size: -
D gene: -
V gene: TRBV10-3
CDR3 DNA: TGTGCCATCACATCTACGAACACTGAAGCTTTCTTT
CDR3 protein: CAITSTNTEAFF

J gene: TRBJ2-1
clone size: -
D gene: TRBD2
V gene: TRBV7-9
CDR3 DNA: TGTGCCAGCACCAAAGGGCGGGGGGGCTCTTCGGGGAATGAGCAGTTCTTC
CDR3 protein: CASTKGRGGSSGNEQFF

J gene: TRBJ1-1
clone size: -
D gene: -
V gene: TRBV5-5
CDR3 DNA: TGTGCCAGCAGCACCTACAGGGTGTTTGACACTGAAGCTTTCTTT
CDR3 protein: CASSTYRVFDTEAFF

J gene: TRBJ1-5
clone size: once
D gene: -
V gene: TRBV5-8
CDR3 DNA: TGTGCCAGCAGCCCCCCGAATCAGCCCCAGCATTTT
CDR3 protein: CASSPPNQPQHF

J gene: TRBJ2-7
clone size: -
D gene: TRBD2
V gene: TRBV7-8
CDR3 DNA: TGTGCCAGCAGCTTATGGTTCGCGGGGGAAAGCTCCTACGAGCAGTACTTC
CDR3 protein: CASSLWFAGESSYEQYF

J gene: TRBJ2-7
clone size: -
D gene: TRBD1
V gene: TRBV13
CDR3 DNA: TGTGCCAGCAGCTCCCACCGGGACAGGGGGCTATACGAGCAGTACTTC
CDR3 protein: CASSSHRDRGLYEQYF

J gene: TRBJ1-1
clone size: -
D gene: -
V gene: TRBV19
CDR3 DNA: TGTGCCAGTAGTTGGGTGGCGGGGGGGAACACTGAAGCTTTCTTT
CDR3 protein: CASSWVAGGNTEAFF

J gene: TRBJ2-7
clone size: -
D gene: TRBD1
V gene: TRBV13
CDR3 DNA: TGTGCCAGCAGCTTACAGGGGGCGCTCGAGCAGTACTTC
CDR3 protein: CASSLQGALEQYF

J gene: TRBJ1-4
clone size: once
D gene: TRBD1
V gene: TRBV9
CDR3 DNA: TGTGCCAGCAGCGTCCGGGACAGGGGGTCGACTAATGAAAAACTGTTTTTT
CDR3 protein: CASSVRDRGSTNEKLFF

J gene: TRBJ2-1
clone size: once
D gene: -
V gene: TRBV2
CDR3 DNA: TGTGCCAGCACCAGAGCGCGGGTGCCTTCCAATGAGCAGTTCTTC
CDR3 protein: CASTRARVPSNEQFF

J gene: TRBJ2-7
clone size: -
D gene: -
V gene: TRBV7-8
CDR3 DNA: TGTGCCAGCCAACCAGAACCGGGGGTATCTTACGAGCAGTACTTC
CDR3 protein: CASQPEPGVSYEQYF

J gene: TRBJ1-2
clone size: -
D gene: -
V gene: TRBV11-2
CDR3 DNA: TGTGCCAGCACCCTTGTGGGGGACACCTATGGCTACACCTTC
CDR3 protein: CASTLVGDTYGYTF

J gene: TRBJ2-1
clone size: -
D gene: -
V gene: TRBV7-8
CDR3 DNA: TGTGCCAGCAGCTTATCTCCAGGAGCTCGGGGAAGCTCCTACAATGAGCAGTTCTTC
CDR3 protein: CASSLSPGARGSSYNEQFF

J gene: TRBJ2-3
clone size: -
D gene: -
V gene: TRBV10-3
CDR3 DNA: TGTGCCACCAGGGGAGGGAGTAATTATACGCAGTATTTT
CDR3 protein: CATRGGSNYTQYF

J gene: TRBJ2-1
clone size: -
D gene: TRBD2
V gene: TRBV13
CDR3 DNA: TGTGCCAGCAGAATAGCGGGGGGGCGGTCCTACAATGAGCAGTTCTTC
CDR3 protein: CASRIAGGRSYNEQFF

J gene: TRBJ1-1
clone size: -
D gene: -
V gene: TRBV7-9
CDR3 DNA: TGTGCCAGCAGTCCACAGGGTGCCACTGAAGCTTTCTTT
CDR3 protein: CASSPQGATEAFF

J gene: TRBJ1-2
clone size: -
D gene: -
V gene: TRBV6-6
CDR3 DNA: TGTGCCAGCAGTTACCACGGGGGGGGCGACTATGGCTACACCTTC
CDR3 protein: CASSYHGGGDYGYTF

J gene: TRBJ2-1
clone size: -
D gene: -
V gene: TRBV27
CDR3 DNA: TGTGCCAGCAGTTTTCTCGGTCCGGCAGGTTACAATGAGCAGTTCTTC
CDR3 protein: CASSFLGPAGYNEQFF

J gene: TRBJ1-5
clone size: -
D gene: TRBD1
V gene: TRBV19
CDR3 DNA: TGTGCCAGTAGCCTACAGGGGGCAGTCGATCAGCCCCAGCATTTT
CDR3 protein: CASSLQGAVDQPQHF

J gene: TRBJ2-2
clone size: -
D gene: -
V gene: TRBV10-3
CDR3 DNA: TGTGCCATCAGTGAGTCGCCCAACAAAGCGAACACCGGGGAGCTGTTTTTT
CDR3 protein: CAISESPNKANTGELFF

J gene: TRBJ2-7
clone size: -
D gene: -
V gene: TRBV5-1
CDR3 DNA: TGCGCCAGCAGCTTGGCCGAGGGAATAGATCGCGAGCAGTACTTC
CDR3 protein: CASSLAEGIDREQYF